This TCR beta chain was observed in a study of monozygotic twins with inflammatory bowel disease. General study findings and limits: Repertoire similarity did not separate concordant from discordant twins, possibly from limited power. IBD patients share fewer clonotypes with other people than healthy twins do, especially with disease activity. The study found lower TCRbeta diversity (inverse Simpson) in IBD patients than in healthy co-twins.

Each TCR library used 3500 ng of total RNA. Each CDR3 protein gets one entry in TCRdb, which reprocessed the 5' RACE reads and gives no DNA. This listing includes about 440,000 distinct CDR3 sequences. On this clonotype itself: Its antigen is unidentified.

The specimen sequenced was blood. This TCR was sampled from a human donor with ulcerative colitis or Crohn's disease, or a healthy co-twin of an affected twin (not recorded which).

The CDR3 sequence: CASSRQQGAGYTEAFF. V is TRBV3-1 and J is TRBJ1-1; TCRdb's D gene call, TRBD1, goes unchecked for lack of DNA. This CDR3 is 16 amino acids long. Germline V gene data show CDR1 as LGHDT and CDR2 as YNNKEL (reference sequence).